This TCR beta chain was sequenced during a study of T-cell reconstitution after alpha-beta-depleted transplantation in children. During its preparation, the TCRbeta library received unique molecular identifiers. One entry per CDR3 protein, called by TCRdb with MiXCR from the PCR reads. The table records about 610,000 distinct CDR3 sequences, about 10% of them present only once. The TCR originated in a human donor who donated a stem cell graft to a child with acute myeloid leukemia. The input for sequencing was PBMCs from the stem cell graft donor, taken from the stem cell graft.

CDR3 residues: CASSGGFTASSYNSPLHF. Written as DNA, the CDR3 is TGTGCCAGCAGTGGGGGGTTCACTGCAAGCTCCTATAATTCACCCCTCCACTTT. The J gene is TRBJ1-6, the V gene TRBV25-1; possible D gene TRBD1, 5 bases. Trimming pared 4 bases from V and 0 bases from J, leaving 16 bases between. CDR3 length: 18 residues. Germline V gene sequence: CDR1 MGHDK, CDR2 SYGVNS.